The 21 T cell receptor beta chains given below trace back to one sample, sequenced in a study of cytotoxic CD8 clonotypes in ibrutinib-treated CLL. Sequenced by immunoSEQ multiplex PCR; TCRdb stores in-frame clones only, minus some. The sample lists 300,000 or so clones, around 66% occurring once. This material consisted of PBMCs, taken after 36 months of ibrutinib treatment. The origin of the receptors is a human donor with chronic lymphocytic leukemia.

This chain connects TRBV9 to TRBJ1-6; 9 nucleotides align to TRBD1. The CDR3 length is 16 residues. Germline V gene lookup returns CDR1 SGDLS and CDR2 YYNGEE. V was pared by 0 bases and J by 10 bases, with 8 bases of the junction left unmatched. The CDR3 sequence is CASSVGPGQGYSPLHF. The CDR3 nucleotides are TGTGCCAGCAGCGTAGGCCCCGGACAGGGGTACTCACCCCTCCACTTT. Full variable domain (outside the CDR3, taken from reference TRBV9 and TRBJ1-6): DSGVTQTPKHLITATGQRVTLRCSPRSGDLSVYWYQQSLDQGLQFLIQYYNGEERAKGNILERFSAQQFPDLHSELNLSSLELGDSALYFCASSVGPGQGYSPLHFGNGTRLTVT.

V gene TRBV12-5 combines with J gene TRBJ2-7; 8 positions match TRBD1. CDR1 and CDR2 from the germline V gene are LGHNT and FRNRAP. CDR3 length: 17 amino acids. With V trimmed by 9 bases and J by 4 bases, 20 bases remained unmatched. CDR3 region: CASYPGGLTVSPYEQYF. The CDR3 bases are TGTGCTAGCTACCCAGGGGGCCTGACAGTGTCACCTTACGAGCAGTACTTC.

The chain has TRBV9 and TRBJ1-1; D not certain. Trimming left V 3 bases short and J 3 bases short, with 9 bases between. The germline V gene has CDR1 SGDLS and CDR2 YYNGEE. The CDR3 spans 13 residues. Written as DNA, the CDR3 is TGTGCCAGCAGCGACGGACGGGACACTGAAGCTTTCTTT. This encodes CASSDGRDTEAFF. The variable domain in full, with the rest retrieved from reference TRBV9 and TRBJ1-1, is DSGVTQTPKHLITATGQRVTLRCSPRSGDLSVYWYQQSLDQGLQFLIQYYNGEERAKGNILERFSAQQFPDLHSELNLSSLELGDSALYFCASSDGRDTEAFFGQGTRLTVV.

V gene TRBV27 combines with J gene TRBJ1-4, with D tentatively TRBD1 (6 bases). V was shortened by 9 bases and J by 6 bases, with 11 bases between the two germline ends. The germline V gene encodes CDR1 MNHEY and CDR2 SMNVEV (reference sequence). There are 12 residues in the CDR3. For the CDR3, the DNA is TGTGCCAGTACAGGGAATTATGAAAAACTGTTTTTT. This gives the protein CASTGNYEKLFF.

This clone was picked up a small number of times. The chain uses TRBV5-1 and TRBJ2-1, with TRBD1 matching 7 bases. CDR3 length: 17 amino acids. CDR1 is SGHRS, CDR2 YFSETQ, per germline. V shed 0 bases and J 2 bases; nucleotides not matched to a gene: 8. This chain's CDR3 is CASSLVSPGGAYNEQFF. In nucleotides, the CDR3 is TGCGCCAGCAGCTTGGTTTCCCCAGGGGGTGCCTACAATGAGCAGTTCTTC. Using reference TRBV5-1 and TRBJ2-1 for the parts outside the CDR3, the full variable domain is KAGVTQTPRYLIKTRGQQVTLSCSPISGHRSVSWYQQTPGQGLQFLFEYFSETQRNKGNFPGRFSGRQFSNSRSEMNVSTLELGDSALYLCASSLVSPGGAYNEQFFGPGTRLTVL.

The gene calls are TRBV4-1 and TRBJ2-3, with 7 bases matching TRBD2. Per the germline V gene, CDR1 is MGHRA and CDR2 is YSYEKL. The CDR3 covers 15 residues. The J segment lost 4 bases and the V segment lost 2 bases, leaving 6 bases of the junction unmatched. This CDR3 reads CASSQSGLGPDTQYF. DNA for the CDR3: TGCGCCAGCAGCCAATCAGGACTAGGGCCAGATACGCAGTATTTT.

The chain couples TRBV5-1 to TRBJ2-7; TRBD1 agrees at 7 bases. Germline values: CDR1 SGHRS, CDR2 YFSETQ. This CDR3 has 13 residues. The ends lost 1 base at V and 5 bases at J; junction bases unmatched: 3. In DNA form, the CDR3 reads TGCGCCAGCAGCTTGCGACAGGGAAACGAGCAGTACTTC. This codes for CASSLRQGNEQYF.

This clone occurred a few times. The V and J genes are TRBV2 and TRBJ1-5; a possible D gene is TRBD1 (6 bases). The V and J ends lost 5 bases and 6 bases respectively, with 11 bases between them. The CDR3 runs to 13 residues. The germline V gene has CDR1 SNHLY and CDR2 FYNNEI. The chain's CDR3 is CASSPQGIQPQHF. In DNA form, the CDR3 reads TGTGCCAGCAGTCCACAGGGTATTCAGCCCCAGCATTTT.

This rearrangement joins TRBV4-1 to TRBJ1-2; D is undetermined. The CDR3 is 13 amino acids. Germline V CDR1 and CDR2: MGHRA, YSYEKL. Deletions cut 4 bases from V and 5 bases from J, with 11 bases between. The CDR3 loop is CASSPAKGYGYTF. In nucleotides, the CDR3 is TGCGCCAGCAGCCCGGCCAAGGGTTATGGCTACACCTTC.

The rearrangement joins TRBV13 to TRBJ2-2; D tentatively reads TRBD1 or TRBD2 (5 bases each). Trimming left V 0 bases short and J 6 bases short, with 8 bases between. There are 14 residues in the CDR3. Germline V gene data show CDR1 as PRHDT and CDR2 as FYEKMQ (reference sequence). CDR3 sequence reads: CASSLGQGAGELFF. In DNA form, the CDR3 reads TGTGCCAGCAGCTTAGGCCAGGGAGCCGGGGAGCTGTTTTTT.

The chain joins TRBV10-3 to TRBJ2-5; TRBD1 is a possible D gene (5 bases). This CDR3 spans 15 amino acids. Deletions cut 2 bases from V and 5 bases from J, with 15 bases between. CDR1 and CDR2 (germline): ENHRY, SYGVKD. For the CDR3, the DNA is TGTGCCATCAGTGAGGAGATGGGGCGATGGGAGACCCAGTACTTC. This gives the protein CAISEEMGRWETQYF.

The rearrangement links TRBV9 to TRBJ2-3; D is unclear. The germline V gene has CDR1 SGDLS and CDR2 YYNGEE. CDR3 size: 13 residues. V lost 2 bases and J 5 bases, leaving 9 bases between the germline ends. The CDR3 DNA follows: TGTGCCAGCAGCGTGCTGGGCGGAGATACGCAGTATTTT. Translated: CASSVLGGDTQYF.

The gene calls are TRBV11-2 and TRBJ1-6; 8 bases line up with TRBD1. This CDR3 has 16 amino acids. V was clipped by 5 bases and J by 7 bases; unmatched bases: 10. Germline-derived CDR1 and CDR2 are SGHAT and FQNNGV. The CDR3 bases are TGTGCCAGCAGCCCTAAAGGGGACAGGCTAAATTCACCCCTCCACTTT. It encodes CASSPKGDRLNSPLHF.

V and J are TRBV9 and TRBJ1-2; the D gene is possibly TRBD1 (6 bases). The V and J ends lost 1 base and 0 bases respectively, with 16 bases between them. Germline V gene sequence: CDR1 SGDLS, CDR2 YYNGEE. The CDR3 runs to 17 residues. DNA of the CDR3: TGTGCCAGCAGCGTACTCTCTCGAGGGGGAGCTAACTATGGCTACACCTTC. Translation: CASSVLSRGGANYGYTF.

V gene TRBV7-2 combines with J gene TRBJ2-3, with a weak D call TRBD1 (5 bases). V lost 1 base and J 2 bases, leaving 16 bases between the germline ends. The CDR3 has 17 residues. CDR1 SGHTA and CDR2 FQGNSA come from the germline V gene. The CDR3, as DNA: TGTGCCAGCAGCTTAGTGTACGTCAGACAGCACACAGATACGCAGTATTTT. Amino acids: CASSLVYVRQHTDTQYF.

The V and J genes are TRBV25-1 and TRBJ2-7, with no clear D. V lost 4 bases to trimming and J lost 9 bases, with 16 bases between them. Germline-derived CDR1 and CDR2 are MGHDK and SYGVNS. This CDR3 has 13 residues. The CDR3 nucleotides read TGTGCCAGCAGTGCCCGAAGGCCCTCGGCGCAGTACTTC. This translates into CASSARRPSAQYF.

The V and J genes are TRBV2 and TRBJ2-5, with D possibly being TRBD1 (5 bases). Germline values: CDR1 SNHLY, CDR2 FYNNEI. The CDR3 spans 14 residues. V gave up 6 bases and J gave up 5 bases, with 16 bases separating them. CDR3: CASRAWVSGETQYF. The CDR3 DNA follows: TGTGCCAGCAGGGCGTGGGTCTCAGGGGAGACCCAGTACTTC.

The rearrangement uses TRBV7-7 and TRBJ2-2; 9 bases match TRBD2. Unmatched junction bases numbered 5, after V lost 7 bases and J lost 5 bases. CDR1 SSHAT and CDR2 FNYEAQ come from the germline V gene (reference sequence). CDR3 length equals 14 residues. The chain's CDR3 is CASMGLAGTGELFF. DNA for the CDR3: TGTGCCAGCATGGGGCTAGCGGGAACCGGGGAGCTGTTTTTT. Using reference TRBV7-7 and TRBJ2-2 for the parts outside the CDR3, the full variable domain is GAGVSQSPRYKVTKRGQDVTLRCDPISSHATLYWYQQALGQGPEFLTYFNYEAQPDKSGLPSDRFSAERPEGSISTLTIQRTEQRDSAMYRCASMGLAGTGELFFGEGSRLTVL.

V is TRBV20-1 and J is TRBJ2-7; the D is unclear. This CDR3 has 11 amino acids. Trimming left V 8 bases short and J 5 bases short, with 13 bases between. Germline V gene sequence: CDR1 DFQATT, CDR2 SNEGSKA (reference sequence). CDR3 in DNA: TGCAGTCCGGTATTGGTCCACGAGCAGTACTTC. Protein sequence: CSPVLVHEQYF.

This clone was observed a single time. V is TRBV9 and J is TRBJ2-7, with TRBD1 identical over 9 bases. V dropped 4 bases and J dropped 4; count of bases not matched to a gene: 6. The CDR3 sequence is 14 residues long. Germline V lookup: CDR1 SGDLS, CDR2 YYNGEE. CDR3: CASSPGQGHYEQYF. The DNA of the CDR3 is TGTGCCAGCAGCCCCGGACAGGGGCATTACGAGCAGTACTTC.

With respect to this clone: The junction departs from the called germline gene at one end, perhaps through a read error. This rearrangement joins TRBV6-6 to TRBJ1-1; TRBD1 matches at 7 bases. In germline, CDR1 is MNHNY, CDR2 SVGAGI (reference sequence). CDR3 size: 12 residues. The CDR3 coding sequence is TGCAAGACAGGGAACATGAACACTGAAGCTTTCTTT. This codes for CKTGNMNTEAFF.